A single sample is the source of the 2 T cell receptor beta chains below, sequenced in a study of T-cell reconstitution after alpha-beta-depleted transplantation in children. Unique molecular identifiers were incorporated during preparation of the TCRbeta library. TCRdb passed the PCR reads through MiXCR, listing each CDR3 protein once. The sample comprises about 150,000 distinct CDR3 sequences, more than 9.5% of which are singletons, and 13% rests with the top ten. The starting material was PBMCs, obtained before TCRalphabeta/CD19-depleted stem cell transplant. The receptors here all came from a boy aged 2 to 9 with acute myeloid leukemia, due to receive a stem cell transplant.

This clonotype was seen ten or more times. The chain employs TRBV28 and TRBJ1-2; possible D gene TRBD1, 6 bases. Germline values: CDR1 MDHEN, CDR2 SYDVKM. Trimming pared 8 bases from V and 5 bases from J, leaving 15 bases between. This CDR3 contains 13 residues. The CDR3 reads CASESGVPYGYTF. The CDR3 DNA reads as TGTGCCAGCGAGTCAGGGGTACCTTATGGCTACACCTTC.

This clonotype showed up just a few times. The V gene is TRBV20-1, the J gene TRBJ2-7; D may be TRBD1 (6 bases). V gave up 3 bases and J gave up 0 bases, with 12 bases separating them. The germline gives CDR1 DFQATT, CDR2 SNEGSKA (reference sequence). The CDR3 is 14 residues long. CDR3 sequence (DNA): TGCAGTGCTAGGTCGCTAGGGGGCTCCTACGAGCAGTACTTC. This translates into CSARSLGGSYEQYF.